This section outlines one TCR beta chain sequence together with its context. Its antigen is not yet known. Base qualities are not at hand, and no much larger clone is one base apart. The CDR3 regions of human TCRbeta chains were subjected to immunosequencing. Turning to the authors' computational methods: Repertoire TCRs were checked for matches against a reference library of SARS-CoV-2-specific TCRs that had been generated using the MIRA antigen-specificity platform. Breadth meant the fraction of unique TCRs that were SARS-CoV-2-associated, whereas depth meant the fraction of total T cells that were SARS-CoV-2-associated. Using the MIRA data, each spike-specific TCR was mapped to the spike region that the TCR reacts to and placed in a CD4 or CD8 class. Log10-transformed breadth and depth values were compared by one-way ANOVA with Sidak's multiple comparisons tests. As stored in TCRdb, this immuneACCESS dataset retains in-frame rearrangements with V and J assigned. A fraction of the clones does not appear; measured against another copy, unresolved V genes explain less than half of the discrepancy, and the remainder lacks a known reason. Clonal size and the V and J genes are those of that table, whereas D and trimming came from the DNA. For this sample there are about 170,000 clones; 75% to 95% appear just once. The top ten hold approximately 1.5% of the sample.

The source of the sample is a study of T cell responses to AZD1222 COVID-19 vaccine (TCRdb year 2021). Background on the whole study: AZD1222 recipients given second doses at about 4 weeks or at about 12 weeks were pooled, since spike-specific TCR depth and breadth were not found to differ between the two schedules. TCR sequencing covered some 240 trial participants: 207 given two doses of AZD1222 and approximately 26 given two doses of MenACWY control vaccine. Trial participants were enrolled into age subgroups of 18-55, 56-69 and 70-plus years, which contained 148, 28 and 57 TCR-sequenced participants, respectively. Beyond this particular receptor, the publication reports: The 56-69-year group was small, and its depth increase did not reach significance, likely because of low power. Conclusions about previously exposed vaccinees are limited, since just a handful of AZD1222 recipients were seropositive for SARS-CoV-2 at baseline. Vaccine-associated CD4 TCRs spanned the whole spike protein, with dominant responses in regions 160-218 and 743-854. Epitopes outside the regions mutated in the B.1.351 and B.1.1.7 variants were reportedly recognized by nearly half of the unique spike-specific TCRs. Participants were mostly white British, with more females than males. The authors suggested clonal diversity may have been underestimated. No day 14 peak-response samples were available, so repertoires were characterized only after the peak T cell response. A significant rise in spike-specific TCR breadth and depth was observed after two AZD1222 doses relative to day 0 and relative to MenACWY recipients.

Reading the label with the study, this specimen's time point is: baseline before first vaccination. Vaccinee samples were obtained from the UK trials COV001 and COV002, which included a single-blind randomized controlled phase 2/3 trial of AZD1222 (ChAdOx1 nCoV-19) in healthy adults. For TCRbeta chain sequencing, PBMC samples from trial participants were taken at day 0 and at day 28 after the second dose. Trimming removed 5 bases from V and 6 bases from J; the gene matches leave 6 bases unexplained. The CDR3 holds 15 amino acids from the cysteine to the phenylalanine. CDR3 DNA is the only sequence kept; it has 45 bases, read in frame from the first base. CDR1 and CDR2 were assigned from the germline V gene (reference sequence) as MNHNY and SVGAGI.

This receptor was identified in an adult in good health. The chain was built from TRBV6-6 and TRBJ2-1, with 11 bases in between that match TRBD2. The source was peripheral blood, collected on day 0 of AZD1222 vaccination. The nucleotides read TGTGCCAGCAGTCTTAGCGGGGGGGTTGGCAATGAGCAGTTCTTC. Translated, it reads CASSLSGGVGNEQFF.